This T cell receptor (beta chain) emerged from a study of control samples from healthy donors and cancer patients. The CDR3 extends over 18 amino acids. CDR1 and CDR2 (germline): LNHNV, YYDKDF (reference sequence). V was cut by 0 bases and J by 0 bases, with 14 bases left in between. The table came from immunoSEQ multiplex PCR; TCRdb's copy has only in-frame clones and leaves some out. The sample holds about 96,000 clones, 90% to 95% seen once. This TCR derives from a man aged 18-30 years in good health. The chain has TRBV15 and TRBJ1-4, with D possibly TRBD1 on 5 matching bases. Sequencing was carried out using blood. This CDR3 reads CATSRDSGRVATNEKLFF. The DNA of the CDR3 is TGTGCCACCAGCAGAGACAGTGGCAGGGTGGCAACTAATGAAAAACTGTTTTTT.